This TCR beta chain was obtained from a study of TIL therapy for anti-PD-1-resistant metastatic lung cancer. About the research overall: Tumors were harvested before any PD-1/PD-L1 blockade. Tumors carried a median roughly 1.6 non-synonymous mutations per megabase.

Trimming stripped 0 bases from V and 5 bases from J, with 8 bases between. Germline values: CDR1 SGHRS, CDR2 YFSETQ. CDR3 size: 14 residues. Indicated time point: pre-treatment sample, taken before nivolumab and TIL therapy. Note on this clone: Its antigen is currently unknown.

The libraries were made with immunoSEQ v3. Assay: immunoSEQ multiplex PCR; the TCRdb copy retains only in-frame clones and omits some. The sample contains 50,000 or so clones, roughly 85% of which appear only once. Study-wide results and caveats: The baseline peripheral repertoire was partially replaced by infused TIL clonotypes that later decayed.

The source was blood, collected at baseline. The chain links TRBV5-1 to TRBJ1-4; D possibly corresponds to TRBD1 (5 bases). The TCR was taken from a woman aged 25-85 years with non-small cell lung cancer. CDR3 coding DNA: TGCGCCAGCAGCTTGGCGGGGCTGAATGAAAAACTGTTTTTT. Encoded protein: CASSLAGLNEKLFF.